This T cell receptor (beta chain) was documented in a study of blood T cell repertoires in COVID-19 (TCRdb year 2020). Background for the entire study: Samples covering the acute and convalescent phases of COVID-19 were provided by collaborators in the United States, Italy and Spain. The prospective study material was composed of cDNA or gDNA derived from T cells, B-cell-depleted T cells, or PBMCs. The dataset comprised deeply sampled blood TCRbeta repertoires from subjects exposed to, actively infected with, or recovered from COVID-19. The repertoires were made available in a free public database intended to serve as a resource for research on the immune response to SARS-CoV-2. The samples were drawn from two sources: the first 160 participants of the ongoing ImmuneRACE study, and 1,254 subjects contributed by 6 global collaborators. Nearly every sample came with metadata listing a de-identified subject ID, COVID-19 status, age in years and sex. Where available, HLA class I and class II types were obtained from metadata supplied by the sample provider rather than from assay-based typing. What the work shows at the level of the full study, not this receptor alone: Clinical and demographic metadata were provided uncurated, with the amount varying by source and participant.

TCRbeta CDR3 regions were amplified from genomic DNA by means of the immunoSEQ Assay, a bias-controlled multiplex PCR. The published analysis was carried out like this. The number of nucleated cells in each sample was estimated from the amplification of reference gene primers within the assay. To quantify the absolute abundance of each unique TCRbeta CDR3 rearrangement, sequence reads were collapsed and filtered. For each sample, productive Simpson clonality was calculated as the square root of Simpson's diversity index over productive rearrangements. This immuneACCESS table, as held by TCRdb, lists in-frame sequences with V and J called but not all clones. Of the missing ones, under half trace to an unresolved V gene in checked studies; the others have no known cause. V and J calls and clone size follow that table, whereas D and trimming were derived from the DNA. This sample lists 450,000 to 500,000 clones; more than 85% were detected once. The ten largest make up around 7.9% of the sample.

Unmatched junction bases come to 8, with V trimmed by 0 bases and J by 4 bases. The cysteine opens and the phenylalanine closes a CDR3 of 17 amino acids. Solely the CDR3 DNA is kept, with 51 bases framed from the first base. Per the germline V gene, MGHRA is the CDR1 and YSYEKL is the CDR2. In the prospective study, participants were 18 to 89 years old, resided in fewer than 25 geographic areas of the United States, and were enrolled through a virtual design. In the prospective study, cohorts were assigned on the basis of participant-reported clinical history obtained from a screening survey and a study questionnaire. Recovered participants in ImmuneRACE Cohort 3 were defined as having two consecutive negative NP/OP PCR tests, clearance from a healthcare professional, or resolution of symptoms. Each participant in the prospective study had whole blood, serum and a nasopharyngeal or oropharyngeal swab collected by mobile phlebotomists. Prospective study participants could optionally give additional blood draws and questionnaires over a roughly 2-month period. Blood samples from the prospective study were shipped frozen or at room temperature prior to DNA extraction.

For this clone: The target of this receptor is not known. Per-base quality was not reported, and no clone a single base away is much larger than it.

The sequence was obtained from an older woman who had recovered from COVID-19. Recombination joined TRBV4-1 with TRBJ2-1; the central 8 bases match TRBD2. Sequences were obtained from PBMCs or T cells enriched from blood (not recorded which). DNA sequence: TGCGCCAGCAGCCAAGATAGGGCGGGGGGTTTATACAATGAGCAGTTCTTC. The encoded protein is CASSQDRAGGLYNEQFF.